Sequencing of this T cell receptor (beta chain) was carried out in a study of T cells in Graves' hyperthyroidism and ophthalmopathy. Pregnant or lactating patients were excluded, as were those with uncontrolled infection or other autoimmune disease. Diagnoses were made from clinical symptoms, serum measures (thyroxine and TRAb), thyroid ultrasound and orbital computed tomography. RNA transcripts served as the template for amplifying TCR beta CDR3 regions. Researchers ran a first-round RT-PCR on the TCR CDR3 using the HTBI primer set. TCRdb itself ran the multiplex PCR reads through MiXCR, one entry per CDR3 protein. Of under 500,000 distinct CDR3 sequences in the sample, about an eighth are singletons; the top ten hold 28%. The study's findings and limits: By a 13 V-J model, ophthalmopathy was set apart from stable hyperthyroidism.

A few counts support this clonotype. Antigen unknown. This CDR3 has 19 residues. With V trimmed by 3 bases and J by 0 bases, 14 bases remained unmatched. Germline lookup yields CDR1 MDHEN and CDR2 SYDVKM. The sample comprised blood. The sequence was collected from a man between 45 and 60 years old with Graves' ophthalmopathy. The chain employs TRBV28 and TRBJ2-1, with TRBD2 matching 7 bases. The CDR3, as DNA: TGTGCCAGCAGTTTTCCCGCCAAAGCACTAGCGACCTCCTACAATGAGCAGTTCTTC. It codes for CASSFPAKALATSYNEQFF. Drawing the rest from reference TRBV28 and TRBJ2-1, the complete variable domain is DVKVTQSSRYLVKRTGEKVFLECVQDMDHENMFWYRQDPGLGLRLIYFSYDVKMKEKGDIPEGYSVSREKKERFSLILESASTNQTSMYLCASSFPAKALATSYNEQFFGPGTRLTVL.